This T cell receptor beta chain is drawn from a study of identical twins. Germline loops: CDR1 SGHRS, CDR2 YFSETQ. The V and J ends lost 5 bases and 2 bases respectively, with 9 bases between them. The CDR3 totals 13 residues. TCRdb called the 5' RACE reads again in MiXCR, with one record for every CDR3 protein. The sample lists about 720,000 distinct CDR3 sequences, over 15% occurring once. These data were also reused for a study on T cells expressing NK-cell markers.

This sequence joins TRBV5-1 and TRBJ2-3, with D hard to call. The sample consisted of PBMCs. This sequence was found in a woman in her late teens or twenties in good health. The CDR3 DNA reads TGCGCCAGCAGGGTGTCACCCACAGATACGCAGTATTTT. It is translated as CASRVSPTDTQYF.